This T cell receptor beta chain comes out of a study of spatial heterogeneity in lung cancer. On the study more broadly: A consistent excess of beta-chain over alpha-chain sequences was detected.

TCRdb processed the 5' RACE reads anew with MiXCR; each CDR3 protein has one entry. The table shows about 120,000 distinct CDR3 sequences, with more than 9% occurring only once. Time point specified: blood at routine non-recurrence follow-up after resection. No cells were sorted before sequencing. The whole RNA sequenced was extracted from tumor, nontumor lung or frozen PBMC. The receptor was isolated from a male donor with early-stage non-small cell lung cancer. The sample in question was PBMCs, obtained at follow-up.

DNA for the CDR3: TGTGCCATCAGGGGCCGGACTGGCACAGATACGCAGTATTTT. It yields the protein CAIRGRTGTDTQYF. The chain uses TRBV10-3 and TRBJ2-3; perhaps TRBD2 as D (5 bases). The V gene's germline CDR1 is ENHRY and CDR2 SYGVKD. V gave up 6 bases and J gave up 1 base, with 11 bases separating them. The CDR3 consists of 14 residues.